The next 27 T cell receptor beta chains were all read from a single sample in a study of shared clonotypes between healthy human individuals. The data were produced by immunoSEQ multiplex PCR, yet TCRdb's version contains in-frame clones alone and is incomplete. The table records about 380,000 clones, 96% of them present only once. Sequenced material: memory CD8+ T cells sorted from blood. Noted subset: CD45RO+ cells pooled with CCR7-negative TemRA cells. These receptors came from a man aged 30-40 years in good health.

The chain uses TRBV28 and TRBJ2-2, with a tentative D call TRBD2 (6 bases). The CDR3 length is 14 residues. V lost 3 bases to trimming and J lost 6 bases, with 11 bases between them. The germline CDR1 and CDR2 sequences are MDHEN and SYDVKM. The CDR3 coding sequence is TGTGCCAGCAGTTTCGGCGGGAAGGCCGGGGAGCTGTTTTTT. It yields the protein CASSFGGKAGELFF.

This chain joins TRBV2 and TRBJ2-3, with D unclear. There are 13 residues in the CDR3. V was clipped by 5 bases and J by 10 bases, with 16 bases between them. The germline V gene has CDR1 SNHLY and CDR2 FYNNEI. In DNA, the CDR3 is TGTGCCAGCAGTAACGATCCCCCCAAGCCGCAGTATTTT. It is translated as CASSNDPPKPQYF.

The CDR3 nucleotides read TGTGCCAGCAGTTACTCCGCGACAGGGAACACTGAAGCTTTCTTT. Encoded protein: CASSYSATGNTEAFF. The chain uses TRBV6-5 and TRBJ1-1, with D possibly matching TRBD1 (6 bases). The CDR3 sequence is 15 residues long. Germline V CDR1 and CDR2: MNHEY, SVGAGI. The ends were cut back, 0 bases at V and 1 base at J, with 9 bases in the middle.

This clone was recorded once. The rearrangement links TRBV19 to TRBJ2-1; TRBD1 or TRBD2 may be the D gene (5 bases each). CDR3 size: 15 residues. V lost 1 base, J lost 1 base, and 8 bases lay in between. CDR1 LNHDA and CDR2 SQIVND come from the germline V gene (reference sequence). The DNA for the CDR3 is TGTGCCAGTAGTATAGGGGGGTTATCCTACAATGAGCAGTTCTTC. Translating it yields CASSIGGLSYNEQFF.

CDR3 nucleotides: TGTGCCACCAGCAGAGATGTCGGTAACAATCAGCCCCAGCATTTT. Its protein product is CATSRDVGNNQPQHF. The chain uses TRBV15 and TRBJ1-5; D call uncertain. Trimming took off 0 bases at V and 3 bases at J, with 9 bases between the two ends. Germline V gives CDR1 LNHNV, CDR2 YYDKDF (reference sequence). The CDR3 covers 15 residues.

The chain employs TRBV30 and TRBJ1-4; D remains ambiguous. Germline V gene data show CDR1 as GTSNPN and CDR2 as SVGIG (reference sequence). The CDR3 consists of 13 residues. V lost 4 bases, J lost 5 bases, and 11 bases lay in between. The CDR3 is CAWKRQLNEKLFF. CDR3 sequence (DNA): TGTGCCTGGAAACGCCAGCTAAATGAAAAACTGTTTTTT.

The genes are TRBV28 and TRBJ1-2; D may be TRBD1 (5 bases). This CDR3 has 13 amino acids. V lost 2 bases to trimming and J lost 8 bases, with 12 bases between them. Per germline, CDR1 MDHEN and CDR2 SYDVKM. Here the CDR3 reads CASSLRRGRGYTF. In nucleotides, the CDR3 is TGTGCCAGCAGTTTAAGGAGGGGCCGGGGCTACACCTTC.

CDR3 coding DNA: TGTGCCAGCAGTTACGGGGATTTTGCACCCCTCCACTTT. Translating it yields CASSYGDFAPLHF. The chain is built from TRBV6-5 and TRBJ1-6; D not resolved. CDR1 MNHEY and CDR2 SVGAGI come from the germline V gene. The germline V and J ends were trimmed by 2 bases and 11 bases, with 10 bases remaining between them. This CDR3 has 13 amino acids.

In DNA form, the CDR3 reads TGTGCCAGCAGCTTAGGGGTAGCGGAGGAAGAGACCCAGTACTTC. Its protein product is CASSLGVAEEETQYF. The chain joins TRBV11-3 to TRBJ2-5; D is possibly TRBD2 (6 bases). This CDR3 has 15 residues. The germline V gene encodes CDR1 SGHNT and CDR2 YENEEA. V lost 1 base and J 3 bases, leaving 12 bases between the germline ends.

The rearrangement uses TRBV15 and TRBJ1-1; 7 positions match TRBD1. The length of the CDR3 is 16 residues. Germline CDR1 reads LNHNV; CDR2 reads YYDKDF (reference sequence). V lost 2 bases to trimming and J lost 4 bases; unmatched junction nucleotides: 10. CDR3 region: CATSRSRTGMTTEAFF. The CDR3 nucleotides are TGTGCCACCAGCAGATCCCGGACAGGCATGACCACTGAAGCTTTCTTT. The complete variable domain, with remaining parts taken from reference TRBV15 and TRBJ1-1, reads DAMVIQNPRYQVTQFGKPVTLSCSQTLNHNVMYWYQQKSSQAPKLLFHYYDKDFNNEADTPDNFQSRRPNTSFCFLDIRSPGLGDTAMYLCATSRSRTGMTTEAFFGQGTRLTVV.

The chain carries TRBV9 and TRBJ2-1; 9 bases agree with TRBD1. The J segment lost 9 bases and the V segment lost 3 bases, leaving 10 bases of the junction unmatched. This CDR3 has 15 amino acids. Germline CDR1 is SGDLS and CDR2 is YYNGEE. CDR3 nucleotide sequence: TGTGCCAGCAGCGCGTGGGGGACAGGGTTAACTGAGCAGTTCTTC. Translating gives CASSAWGTGLTEQFF. Based on the CDR3 plus reference TRBV9 and TRBJ2-1, the full variable domain is DSGVTQTPKHLITATGQRVTLRCSPRSGDLSVYWYQQSLDQGLQFLIQYYNGEERAKGNILERFSAQQFPDLHSELNLSSLELGDSALYFCASSAWGTGLTEQFFGPGTRLTVL.

The rearrangement links TRBV9 to TRBJ1-2; D possibly corresponds to TRBD1 (5 bases). Trimming took 3 bases from V and 4 from J, leaving 13 bases between them. CDR1 and CDR2 from the germline V gene are SGDLS and YYNGEE. The CDR3 has 14 residues. The CDR3: CASSASDSSYGYTF. The DNA for the CDR3 is TGTGCCAGCAGCGCGAGCGACAGCAGCTATGGCTACACCTTC.

V and J are TRBV10-3 and TRBJ1-2, with TRBD1 matching 10 bases. This CDR3 is built from 12 residues. CDR1 and CDR2 (germline): ENHRY, SYGVKD. The junction had 2 bases not matched to a gene; V was cut back by 6 bases and J by 7 bases. For the CDR3, the DNA is TGTGCCATCAGGGGGGACAGGGGTGGCTACACCTTC. It specifies CAIRGDRGGYTF.

The CDR3 loop reads CASIDWSSGANVLTF. In DNA, the CDR3 is TGTGCCAGCATCGATTGGAGCTCTGGGGCCAACGTCCTGACTTTC. The gene calls are TRBV27 and TRBJ2-6, with no clear D. Germline lookup yields CDR1 MNHEY and CDR2 SMNVEV (reference sequence). The CDR3 loop spans 15 amino acids. Trimming took 7 bases from V and 0 from J, leaving 10 bases between them.

This clone was observed a handful of times. The V gene is TRBV29-1, the J gene TRBJ2-5; 8 nucleotides align to TRBD2. Germline V gene data show CDR1 as SQVTM and CDR2 as ANQGSEA. With 5 bases clipped from V and 1 base from J, the junction kept 0 bases outside the gene matches. CDR3 length equals 12 residues. CDR3 sequence: CSVTSGQETQYF. CDR3 coding DNA: TGCAGCGTTACTAGCGGCCAAGAGACCCAGTACTTC.

The CDR3 reads CASRPYGTDEQFF. CDR3 bases: TGTGCCAGCCGCCCGTACGGGACCGACGAGCAGTTCTTC. The gene calls are TRBV7-9 and TRBJ2-1; D may match TRBD1 or TRBD2 (5 bases each). There are 13 residues in the CDR3. Germline assignment: CDR1 SEHNR and CDR2 FQNEAQ (reference sequence). Deletions cut 8 bases from V and 10 bases from J, with 18 bases between.

This clone was seen only once. This rearrangement joins TRBV15 to TRBJ2-7; no firm D call. This CDR3 is built from 12 residues. Trimming removed 4 bases at V and 4 bases at J, with 8 bases between. Per the germline V gene, CDR1 is LNHNV and CDR2 is YYDKDF (reference sequence). CDR3 nucleotides: TGTGCCACCAGCAAAGCGAATTACGAGCAGTACTTC. This translates into CATSKANYEQYF.

The rearrangement uses TRBV19 and TRBJ2-1; the match to TRBD2 covers 8 bases. V was pared by 5 bases and J by 0 bases, with 9 bases of the junction left unmatched. This CDR3 has 17 residues. Per germline, CDR1 LNHDA and CDR2 SQIVND (reference sequence). The CDR3 is CASSPLFTSGSYNEQFF. As DNA, the CDR3 is TGTGCCAGTAGTCCCCTGTTCACTAGCGGCTCCTACAATGAGCAGTTCTTC.

The chain employs TRBV28 and TRBJ2-7; D is ambiguous. Looked up from germline, CDR1 is MDHEN and CDR2 is SYDVKM. CDR3 length: 13 residues. Trimming removed 2 bases at V and 0 bases at J, with 5 bases between. The CDR3 region is CASSLRSSYEQYF. As DNA, the CDR3 is TGTGCCAGCAGTTTACGGAGCTCCTACGAGCAGTACTTC.

The J gene is TRBJ2-7, the V gene TRBV28; 7 bases fit TRBD1. The CDR3 covers 14 residues. The trim removed 4 bases at V and 3 bases at J, leaving 6 bases unmatched. Germline V gene data show CDR1 as MDHEN and CDR2 as SYDVKM. CDR3 amino acids: CASSSTGTDYEQYF. The CDR3 region has the DNA TGTGCCAGCAGTTCGACCGGGACAGACTACGAGCAGTACTTC. The full variable domain, its missing parts supplied by reference TRBV28 and TRBJ2-7, is DVKVTQSSRYLVKRTGEKVFLECVQDMDHENMFWYRQDPGLGLRLIYFSYDVKMKEKGDIPEGYSVSREKKERFSLILESASTNQTSMYLCASSSTGTDYEQYFGPGTRLTVT.

In this sample, this clone turned up once. The chain joins TRBV7-9 to TRBJ2-1; D might be TRBD1 or TRBD2, each matching 5 bases. The V end was cut by 5 bases, the J end by 0 bases, with 14 bases between. Per germline, CDR1 SEHNR and CDR2 FQNEAQ (reference sequence). This CDR3 is built from 16 residues. CDR3 sequence (DNA): TGTGCCAGCAGCCGAGGGACGAGAATCTCCTACAATGAGCAGTTCTTC. Encoded protein: CASSRGTRISYNEQFF.

The V gene is TRBV7-2, the J gene TRBJ2-7; the match to TRBD2 covers 9 bases. Germline V gives CDR1 SGHTA, CDR2 FQGNSA. The CDR3 contains 16 residues. V dropped 4 bases and J dropped 2; count of bases not matched to a gene: 9. The CDR3 spells CASSSSTSGGPYEQYF. The DNA for the CDR3 is TGTGCCAGCAGCTCTTCGACTAGCGGAGGGCCCTACGAGCAGTACTTC.

The chain employs TRBV10-2 and TRBJ2-7; D uncertain. There are 11 residues in the CDR3. Trimming stripped 6 bases from V and 3 bases from J, with 6 bases between. Germline lookup yields CDR1 WSHSY and CDR2 SAAADI. The CDR3 DNA reads TGCGCCAGCAGCGATTACTACGAGCAGTACTTC. It specifies CASSDYYEQYF.

V and J are TRBV6-1 and TRBJ1-6, with 8 bases identical to TRBD1. There are 19 residues in the CDR3. V lost 3 bases, J lost 0 bases, and 10 bases stayed unmatched. CDR1 is MNHNS and CDR2 is SASEGT in the germline V gene. The CDR3, as DNA: TGTGCCAGCAGTGATGGACAGGGTAGGGCTAGCTCCTATAATTCACCCCTCCACTTT. Encoded protein: CASSDGQGRASSYNSPLHF.

The sample holds one count of this clone. The chain carries TRBV11-2 and TRBJ2-7; D gene ambiguous. There are 14 residues in the CDR3. Germline V gene sequence: CDR1 SGHAT, CDR2 FQNNGV. The V end lost 3 bases, the J end lost 1 base, and 10 bases lay between the germline ends. CDR3 residues: CASSLNEPSYEQYF. The CDR3 nucleotides read TGTGCCAGCAGCTTGAACGAGCCTTCCTACGAGCAGTACTTC.

The chain is built from TRBV29-1 and TRBJ2-5; 12 positions match TRBD2. CDR1 SQVTM and CDR2 ANQGSEA come from the germline V gene. Trimming at V came to 4 bases and at J to 1 base, leaving 4 bases not matched to a gene. The CDR3 is 15 amino acids. CDR3 sequence (DNA): TGCAGCGTTGTAGGGACTAGCGGGTCCCAAGAGACCCAGTACTTC. It yields the protein CSVVGTSGSQETQYF.

The chain couples TRBV5-1 to TRBJ2-2; 11 bases line up with TRBD2. Unmatched junction bases numbered 3, after V lost 4 bases and J lost 4 bases. The CDR3 length is 15 residues. Germline-derived CDR1 and CDR2 are SGHRS and YFSETQ. The CDR3 coding sequence is TGCGCCAGCAGCCCAACTAGCGGGAGCACCGGGGAGCTGTTTTTT. Its translation: CASSPTSGSTGELFF.